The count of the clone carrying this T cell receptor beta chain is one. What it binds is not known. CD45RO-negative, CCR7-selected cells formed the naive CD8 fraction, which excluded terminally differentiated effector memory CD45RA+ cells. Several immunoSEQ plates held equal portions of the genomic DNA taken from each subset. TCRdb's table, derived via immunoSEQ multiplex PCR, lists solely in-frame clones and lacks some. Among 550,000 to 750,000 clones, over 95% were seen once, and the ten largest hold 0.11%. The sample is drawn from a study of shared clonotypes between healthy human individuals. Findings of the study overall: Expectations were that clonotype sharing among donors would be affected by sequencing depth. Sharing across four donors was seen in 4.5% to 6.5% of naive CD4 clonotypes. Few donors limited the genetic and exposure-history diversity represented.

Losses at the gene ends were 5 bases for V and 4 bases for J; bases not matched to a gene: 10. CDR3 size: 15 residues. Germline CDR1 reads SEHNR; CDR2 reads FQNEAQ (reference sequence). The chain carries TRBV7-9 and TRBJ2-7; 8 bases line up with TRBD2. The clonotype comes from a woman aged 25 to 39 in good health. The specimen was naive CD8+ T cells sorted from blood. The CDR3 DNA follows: TGTGCCAGCAGCGCCTTAGCGGGAAGAGTTTACGAGCAGTACTTC. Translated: CASSALAGRVYEQYF. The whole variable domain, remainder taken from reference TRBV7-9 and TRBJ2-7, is DTGVSQNPRHKITKRGQNVTFRCDPISEHNRLYWYRQTLGQGPEFLTYFQNEAQLEKSRLLSDRFSAERPKGSFSTLEIQRTEQGDSAMYLCASSALAGRVYEQYFGPGTRLTVT.